This T cell receptor beta chain came from a study of blood T cell repertoires in COVID-19. Looking at the study overall: Donors in the United States, Italy and Spain gave samples during acute or convalescent COVID-19. PBMCs, B-cell-depleted T cells, or T cells were the source of the cDNA or gDNA that made up the material.

In its sample, this clone was seen once. Per the germline V gene, CDR1 is MNHEY and CDR2 is SMNVEV (reference sequence). This CDR3 has 14 residues. With 6 bases removed from V and 4 bases from J, the gap between germline ends came to 13 bases. Original processing methods: How many nucleated cells were present was estimated from reference gene primer amplification. Only in-frame clones appear in the TCRdb table, and some are missing; sequencing was by immunoSEQ multiplex PCR. D and trimming come from the DNA, and the V and J calls and clone size come from that table. The sample has roughly 230,000 clones; 80% to 90% are singletons.

The sample taken for sequencing was peripheral blood. The genes are TRBV27 and TRBJ1-3; D unresolved. This TCR came from a man aged 50 or older with acute or convalescent COVID-19. CDR3 in amino acids: CASRTADSGNTIYF. The CDR3 coding sequence is TGTGCCAGCAGAACGGCAGATAGCGGAAACACCATATATTTT.